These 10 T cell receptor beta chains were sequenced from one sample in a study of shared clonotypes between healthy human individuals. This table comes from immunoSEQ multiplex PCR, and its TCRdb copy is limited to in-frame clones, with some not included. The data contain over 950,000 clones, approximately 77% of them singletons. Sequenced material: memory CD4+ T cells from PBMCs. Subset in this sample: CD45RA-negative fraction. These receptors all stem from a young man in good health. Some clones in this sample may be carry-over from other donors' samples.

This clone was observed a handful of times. CDR3 DNA: TGTGCCTGGAGCCTTAGAGGAGCCGGAAACACCATATATTTT. Translating gives CAWSLRGAGNTIYF. The rearrangement links TRBV30 to TRBJ1-3; D call uncertain. V lost 3 bases and J 4 bases, leaving 13 bases between the germline ends. The CDR3 sequence is 14 residues long. Germline V gives CDR1 GTSNPN, CDR2 SVGIG (reference sequence).

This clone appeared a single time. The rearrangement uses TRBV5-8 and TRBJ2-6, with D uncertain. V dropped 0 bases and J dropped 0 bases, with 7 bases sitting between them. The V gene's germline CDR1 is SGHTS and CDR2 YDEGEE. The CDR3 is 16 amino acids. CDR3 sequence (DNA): TGTGCCAGCAGCTTGGGAATAACCTCTGGGGCCAACGTCCTGACTTTC. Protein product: CASSLGITSGANVLTF. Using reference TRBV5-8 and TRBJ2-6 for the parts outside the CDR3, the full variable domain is EAGVTQSPTHLIKTRGQQATLRCSPISGHTSVYWYQQALGLGLQFLLWYDEGEERNRGNFPPRFSGRQFPNYSSELNVNALELEDSALYLCASSLGITSGANVLTFGAGSRLTVL.

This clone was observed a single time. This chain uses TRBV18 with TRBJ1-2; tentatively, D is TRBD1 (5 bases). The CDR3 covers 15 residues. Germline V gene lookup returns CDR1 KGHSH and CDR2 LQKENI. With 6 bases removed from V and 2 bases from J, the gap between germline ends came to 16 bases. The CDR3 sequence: CASSQQRGENYGYTF. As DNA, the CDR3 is TGTGCCAGCTCCCAACAACGGGGGGAAAACTATGGCTACACCTTC.

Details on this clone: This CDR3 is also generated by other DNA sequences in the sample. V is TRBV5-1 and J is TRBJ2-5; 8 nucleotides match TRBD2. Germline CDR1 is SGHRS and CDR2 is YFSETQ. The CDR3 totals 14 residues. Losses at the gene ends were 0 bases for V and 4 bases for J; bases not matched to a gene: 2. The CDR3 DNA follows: TGCGCCAGCAGCTTGGAGCTAGCGGGAGAGACCCAGTACTTC. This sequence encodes CASSLELAGETQYF.

The CDR3 sequence is CASSLGQVGQETQYF. CDR3 nucleotide sequence: TGTGCCAGCAGCTTGGGACAGGTGGGACAAGAGACCCAGTACTTC. The chain couples TRBV5-8 to TRBJ2-5; perhaps TRBD1 as D (6 bases). In germline, CDR1 is SGHTS, CDR2 YDEGEE. CDR3 length: 15 residues. V was clipped by 0 bases and J by 2 bases, with 11 bases between them. The variable domain in full, with the rest retrieved from reference TRBV5-8 and TRBJ2-5, is EAGVTQSPTHLIKTRGQQATLRCSPISGHTSVYWYQQALGLGLQFLLWYDEGEERNRGNFPPRFSGRQFPNYSSELNVNALELEDSALYLCASSLGQVGQETQYFGPGTRLLVL.

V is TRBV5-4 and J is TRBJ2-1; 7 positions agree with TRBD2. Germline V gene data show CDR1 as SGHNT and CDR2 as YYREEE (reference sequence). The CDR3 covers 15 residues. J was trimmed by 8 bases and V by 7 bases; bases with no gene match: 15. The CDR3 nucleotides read TGTGCCAGCTCCAAACGGGGGGAATTACAATATGAGCAGTTCTTC. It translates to CASSKRGELQYEQFF.

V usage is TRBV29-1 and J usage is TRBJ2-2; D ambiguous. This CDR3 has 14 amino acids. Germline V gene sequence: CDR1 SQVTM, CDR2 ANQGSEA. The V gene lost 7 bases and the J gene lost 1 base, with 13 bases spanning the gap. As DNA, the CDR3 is TGCAGCGCCGGAAGGCCCGAGAACACCGGGGAGCTGTTTTTT. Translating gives CSAGRPENTGELFF.

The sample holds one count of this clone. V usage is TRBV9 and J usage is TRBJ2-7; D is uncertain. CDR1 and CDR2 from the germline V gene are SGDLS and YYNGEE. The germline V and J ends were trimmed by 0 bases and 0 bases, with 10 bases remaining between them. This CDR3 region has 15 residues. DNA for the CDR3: TGTGCCAGCAGCGTAGTGGGCAGCAGCTCCTACGAGCAGTACTTC. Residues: CASSVVGSSSYEQYF.

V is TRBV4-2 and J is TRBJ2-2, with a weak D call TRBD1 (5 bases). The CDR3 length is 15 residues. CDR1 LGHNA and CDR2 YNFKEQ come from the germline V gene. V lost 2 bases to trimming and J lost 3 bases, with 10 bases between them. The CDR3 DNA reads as TGTGCCAGCAGCCAAAAAGACAGACACACCGGGGAGCTGTTTTTT. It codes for CASSQKDRHTGELFF.

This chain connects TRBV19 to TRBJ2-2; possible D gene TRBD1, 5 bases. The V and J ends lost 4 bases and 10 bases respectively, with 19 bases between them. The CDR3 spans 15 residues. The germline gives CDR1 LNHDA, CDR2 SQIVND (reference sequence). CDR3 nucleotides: TGTGCCAGTAGTACGCTCAGGGCTAGGGATGAGGAGCTGTTTTTT. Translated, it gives CASSTLRARDEELFF.